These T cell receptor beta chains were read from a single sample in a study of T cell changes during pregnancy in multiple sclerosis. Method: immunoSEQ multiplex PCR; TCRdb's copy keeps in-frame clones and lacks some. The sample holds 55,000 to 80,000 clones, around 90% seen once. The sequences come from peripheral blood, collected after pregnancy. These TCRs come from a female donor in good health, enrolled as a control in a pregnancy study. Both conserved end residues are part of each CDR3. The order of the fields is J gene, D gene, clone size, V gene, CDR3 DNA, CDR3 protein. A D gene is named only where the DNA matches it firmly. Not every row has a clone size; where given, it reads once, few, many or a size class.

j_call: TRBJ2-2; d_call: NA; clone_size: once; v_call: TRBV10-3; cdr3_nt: TGTGCCATCAGTGATATGAGGGGGTCTGGCACCGGGGAGCTGTTTTTT; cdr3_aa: CAISDMRGSGTGELFF
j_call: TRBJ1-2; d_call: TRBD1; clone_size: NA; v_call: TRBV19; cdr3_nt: TGTGCCAGTAGTAACCGGGACAGGGGTAACTCTGGCTACACCTTC; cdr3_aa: CASSNRDRGNSGYTF
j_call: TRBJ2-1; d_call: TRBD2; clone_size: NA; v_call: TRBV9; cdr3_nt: TGTGCCAGCAGCGCCCCGCTAGCGGCTTACAATGAGCAGTTCTTC; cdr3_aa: CASSAPLAAYNEQFF
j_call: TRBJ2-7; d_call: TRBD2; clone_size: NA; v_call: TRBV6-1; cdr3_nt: TGTGCCAGCAGTGAAAACCGCGGGAGCTCCGAGCAGTACTTC; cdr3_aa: CASSENRGSSEQYF
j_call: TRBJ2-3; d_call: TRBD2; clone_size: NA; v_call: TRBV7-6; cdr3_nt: TGTGCCAGCAGCTTAGGGTTAGCGGGAGGAACAGATACGCAGTATTTT; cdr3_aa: CASSLGLAGGTDTQYF
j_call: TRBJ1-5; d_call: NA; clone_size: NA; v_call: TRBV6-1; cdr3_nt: TGTGCCAGCAGTGAACAACCAGGAGGGGTCGGCAATCAGCCCCAGCATTTT; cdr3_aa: CASSEQPGGVGNQPQHF
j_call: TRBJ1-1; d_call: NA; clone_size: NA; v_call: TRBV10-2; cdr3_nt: TGCGCCAGCAGTGGGTACGGACAGTCGAACACTGAAGCTTTCTTT; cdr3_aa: CASSGYGQSNTEAFF
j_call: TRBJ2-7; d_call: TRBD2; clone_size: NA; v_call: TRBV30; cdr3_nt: TGTGCCTGGAACGCGGGACTAGCGGGACAATACGAGCAGTACTTC; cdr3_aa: CAWNAGLAGQYEQYF
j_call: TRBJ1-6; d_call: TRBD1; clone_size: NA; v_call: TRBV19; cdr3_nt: TGTGCCAGTAGTCGGGACAGCACCCCACCCCTCCACTTT; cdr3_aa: CASSRDSTPPLHF
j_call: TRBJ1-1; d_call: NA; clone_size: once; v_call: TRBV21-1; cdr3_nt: TGTGCCGGCGGGGCCTTCCCCCCGAACACTGAAGCTTTCTTT; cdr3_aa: CAGGAFPPNTEAFF
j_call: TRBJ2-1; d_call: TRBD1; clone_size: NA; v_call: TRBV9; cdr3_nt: TGTGCCAGCAGCGTAGCCGACAGGGCTGAGCAGTTCTTC; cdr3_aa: CASSVADRAEQFF
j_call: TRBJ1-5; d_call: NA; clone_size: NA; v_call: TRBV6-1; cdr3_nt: TGTGCCAGCAGTGGGGGTTCAGGGAGGGCAAATCAGCCCCAGCATTTT; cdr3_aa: CASSGGSGRANQPQHF
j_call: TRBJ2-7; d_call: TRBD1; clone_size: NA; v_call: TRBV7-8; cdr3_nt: TGTGCCAGCAGCAAAGGGACAGTCTCGTACGAGCAGTACTTC; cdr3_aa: CASSKGTVSYEQYF
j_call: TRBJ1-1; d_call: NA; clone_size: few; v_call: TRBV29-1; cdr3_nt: TGCAGCGTGCCGACAAGGGGAAACACTGAAGCTTTCTTT; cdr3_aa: CSVPTRGNTEAFF
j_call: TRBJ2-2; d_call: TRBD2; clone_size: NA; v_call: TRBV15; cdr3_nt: TGTGCCACCAGCAGCGAGCTAGCGGGCTCCACCGGGGAGCTGTTTTTT; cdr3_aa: CATSSELAGSTGELFF
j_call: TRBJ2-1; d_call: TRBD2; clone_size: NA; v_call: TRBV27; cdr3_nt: TGTGCCAGCAGTTTAGTCTTGGCTAGCGGGCCGACCGATGAGCAGTTCTTC; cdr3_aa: CASSLVLASGPTDEQFF
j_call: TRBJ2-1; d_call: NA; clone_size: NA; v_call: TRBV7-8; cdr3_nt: TGTGCCAGCAGCTTAGTGTCCAGCTCCTACAATGAGCAGTTCTTC; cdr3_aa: CASSLVSSSYNEQFF
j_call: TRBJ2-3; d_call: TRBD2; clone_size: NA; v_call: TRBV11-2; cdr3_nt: TGTGCCAGCAGCCAGAGGACTAGCGGATACACAGATACGCAGTATTTT; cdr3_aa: CASSQRTSGYTDTQYF
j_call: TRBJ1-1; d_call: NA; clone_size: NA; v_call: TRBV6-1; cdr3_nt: TGTGCCAGCAGTGAACCAGCTTACAGGGCTGAAGCTTTCTTT; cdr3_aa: CASSEPAYRAEAFF
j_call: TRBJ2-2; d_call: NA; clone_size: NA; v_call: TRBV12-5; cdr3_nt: TGTGCTAGTGGTTTGGTACTTACAGGATGGGGCGGGGAGCTGTTTTTT; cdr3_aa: CASGLVLTGWGGELFF
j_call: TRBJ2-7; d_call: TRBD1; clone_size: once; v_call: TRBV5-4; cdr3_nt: TGTGCCAGCAGCTTGCAATTAGGACAGGGGAACGAGCAGTACTTC; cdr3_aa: CASSLQLGQGNEQYF
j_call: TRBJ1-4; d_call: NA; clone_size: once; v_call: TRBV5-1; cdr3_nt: TGCGCCAGCAGGCAAGAGGAAACAACTAATGAAAAACTGTTTTTT; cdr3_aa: CASRQEETTNEKLFF
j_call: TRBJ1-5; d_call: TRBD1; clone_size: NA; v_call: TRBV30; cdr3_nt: TGTGCCTGGAGCGGACAGGGGGCGGGTAATCAGCCCCAGCATTTT; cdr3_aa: CAWSGQGAGNQPQHF
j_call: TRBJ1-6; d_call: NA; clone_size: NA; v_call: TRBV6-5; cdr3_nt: TGTGCCAGCAGTTACTTGTCGGGGAAGAATTCACCCCTCCACTTT; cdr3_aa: CASSYLSGKNSPLHF
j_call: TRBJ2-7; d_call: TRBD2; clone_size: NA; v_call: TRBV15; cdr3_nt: TGTGCCACCAGCAGCGACCTACTAGCGGGAGTAAGCCACGAGCAGTACTTC; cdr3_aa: CATSSDLLAGVSHEQYF
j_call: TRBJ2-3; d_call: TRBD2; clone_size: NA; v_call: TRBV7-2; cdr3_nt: TGTGCCAGCAGCTTCCCTAGCGGGGGGGGAGATACGCAGTATTTT; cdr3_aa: CASSFPSGGGDTQYF
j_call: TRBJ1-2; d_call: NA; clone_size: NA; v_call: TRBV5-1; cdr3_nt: TGCGCCAGCAGCTTAACAATCCAATATGGCTACACCTTC; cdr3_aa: CASSLTIQYGYTF
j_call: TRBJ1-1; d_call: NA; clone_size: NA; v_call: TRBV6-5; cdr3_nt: TGTGCCAGCAGTTACTCCCTAGCCTTGAACACTGAAGCTTTCTTT; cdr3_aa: CASSYSLALNTEAFF
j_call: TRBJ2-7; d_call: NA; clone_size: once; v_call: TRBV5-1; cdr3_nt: TGCGCCAGCAGCTTGAGGTCGGCTAGCGTAACCTACGAGCAGTACTTC; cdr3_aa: CASSLRSASVTYEQYF
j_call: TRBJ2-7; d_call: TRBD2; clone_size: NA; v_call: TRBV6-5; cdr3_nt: TGTGCCAGCAGTTGGACTAGCGGGAGACGCTACGAGCAGTACTTC; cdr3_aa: CASSWTSGRRYEQYF
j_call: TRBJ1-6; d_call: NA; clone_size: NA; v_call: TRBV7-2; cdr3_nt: TGTGCCAGCAGCTTAGGGGGGAGGTCACCCCTCCACTTT; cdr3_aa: CASSLGGRSPLHF
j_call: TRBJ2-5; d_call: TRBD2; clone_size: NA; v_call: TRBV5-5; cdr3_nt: TGTGCCAGCATACTAGCGGGGGAGACCCAGTACTTC; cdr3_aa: CASILAGETQYF
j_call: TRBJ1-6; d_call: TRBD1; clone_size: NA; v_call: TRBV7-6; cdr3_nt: TGTGCCAGCAGCCCCAGGGACAGGGGGCTGTCACCCCTCCACTTT; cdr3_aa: CASSPRDRGLSPLHF
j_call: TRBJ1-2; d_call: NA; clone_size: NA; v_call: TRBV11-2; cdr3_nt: TGTGCCAGCAGCTTAGATGGAGGAGGCTACACCTTC; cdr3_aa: CASSLDGGGYTF
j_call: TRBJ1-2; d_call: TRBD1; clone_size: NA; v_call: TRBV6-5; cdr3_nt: TGTGCCAGCAAAATAGGACAGGGTGGCTATGGCTACACCTTC; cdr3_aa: CASKIGQGGYGYTF
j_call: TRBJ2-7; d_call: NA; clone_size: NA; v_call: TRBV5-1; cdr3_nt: TGCGCCAGCGGGGGGACCTCGACCTACGAGCAGTACTTC; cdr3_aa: CASGGTSTYEQYF
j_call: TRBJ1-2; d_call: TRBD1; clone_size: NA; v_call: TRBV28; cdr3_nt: TGTGCCAGCATTTTGACTGGACAGGGGCAACCTGGCTACACCTTC; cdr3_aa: CASILTGQGQPGYTF
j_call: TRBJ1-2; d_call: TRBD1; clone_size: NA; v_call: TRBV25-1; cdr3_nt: TGTGCCAGCAAGGACAGGGCGAAGGGTGGCTACACCTTC; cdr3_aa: CASKDRAKGGYTF
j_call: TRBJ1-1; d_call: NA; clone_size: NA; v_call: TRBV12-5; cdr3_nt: TGTGCTAGTGGTAAGGCGGGGGACCCGAACACTGAAGCTTTCTTT; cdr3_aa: CASGKAGDPNTEAFF
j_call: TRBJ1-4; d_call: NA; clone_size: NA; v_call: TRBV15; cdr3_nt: TGTGCCACCAGCAGGGGGGGGCAAGAGAAACTGTTTTTT; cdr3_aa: CATSRGGQEKLFF